Detailed here is one TCR beta chain. Germline assignment: CDR1 SGHNT and CDR2 YYREEE (reference sequence). The CDR3 spans 13 residues. V dropped 1 base and J dropped 0 bases, with 5 bases sitting between them. These data are taken from a study of blood T cell repertoires in COVID-19. As for the study in general: Acute and convalescent COVID-19 specimens originated in the United States, Italy and Spain. Nucleic acid was either cDNA or gDNA, and it came from T cells, B-cell-depleted T cells, or PBMCs.

Original data processing: Amplification with reference gene primers provided the estimates of nucleated cell counts. Produced via immunoSEQ multiplex PCR; TCRdb's table is partial and in-frame only. V, J and clone size reflect that table, while D and trimming were determined from the DNA. Of about 89,000 clones in the sample, 75% to 95% were seen once. This TCR was sampled from a human donor with active COVID-19. The donor label of this sample is uncertain. The chain recombines TRBV5-4 with TRBJ2-7, with no clear D. Input material: peripheral blood. CDR3 nucleotides: TGTGCCAGCAGCTTGATTAGCTCCTACGAGCAGTACTTC. Protein: CASSLISSYEQYF.